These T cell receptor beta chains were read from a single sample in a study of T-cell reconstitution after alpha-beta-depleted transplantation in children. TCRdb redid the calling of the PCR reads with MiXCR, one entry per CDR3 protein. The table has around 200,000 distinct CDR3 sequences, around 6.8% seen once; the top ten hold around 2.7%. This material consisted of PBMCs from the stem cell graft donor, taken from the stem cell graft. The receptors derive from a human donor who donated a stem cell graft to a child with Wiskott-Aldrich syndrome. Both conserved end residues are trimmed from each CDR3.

cdr3_aa: ASRPAPIYEQY; cdr3_length: 11; j_call: TRBJ2-7; v_call: TRBV2
cdr3_aa: ATSDLQEQF; cdr3_length: 9; j_call: TRBJ2-1; v_call: TRBV24-1
cdr3_aa: ASSLVGEKLF; cdr3_length: 10; j_call: TRBJ1-4; v_call: TRBV12-3/TRBV12-4
cdr3_aa: ASSLSGQGKEQY; cdr3_length: 12; j_call: TRBJ2-7; v_call: TRBV27
cdr3_aa: ASSLGVAGGEQF; cdr3_length: 12; j_call: TRBJ2-1; v_call: TRBV7-7
cdr3_aa: ASSLDVEGLLSYEQY; cdr3_length: 15; j_call: TRBJ2-7; v_call: TRBV7-9
cdr3_aa: ASSSGGSSETQY; cdr3_length: 12; j_call: TRBJ2-5; v_call: TRBV5-1
cdr3_aa: ASRLAGESHEQY; cdr3_length: 12; j_call: TRBJ2-7; v_call: TRBV6-5
cdr3_aa: ASSPPSRGGYYGYT; cdr3_length: 14; j_call: TRBJ1-2; v_call: TRBV18
cdr3_aa: ASSPFWTAHNSPLH; cdr3_length: 14; j_call: TRBJ1-6; v_call: TRBV4-1
cdr3_aa: ASSTGGVLDEQF; cdr3_length: 12; j_call: TRBJ2-1; v_call: TRBV5-1
cdr3_aa: ASSLQMNTEAF; cdr3_length: 11; j_call: TRBJ1-1; v_call: TRBV12-3/TRBV12-4
cdr3_aa: ASSSLAGGEQF; cdr3_length: 11; j_call: TRBJ2-1; v_call: TRBV12-3/TRBV12-4
cdr3_aa: ATSDPSRDYNEQF; cdr3_length: 13; j_call: TRBJ2-1; v_call: TRBV24-1
cdr3_aa: ASSLSDRYEQY; cdr3_length: 11; j_call: TRBJ2-7; v_call: TRBV7-2
cdr3_aa: ASSLVAEEAF; cdr3_length: 10; j_call: TRBJ1-1; v_call: TRBV7-9
cdr3_aa: ASSLERARGIRGKSSGANVLT; cdr3_length: 21; j_call: TRBJ2-6; v_call: TRBV11-2
cdr3_aa: ASHGGGNEQF; cdr3_length: 10; j_call: TRBJ2-1; v_call: TRBV6-5
cdr3_aa: SAPRRRGFNEQF; cdr3_length: 12; j_call: TRBJ2-1; v_call: TRBV20-1
cdr3_aa: ASSLGDRVISGTSIGDEQF; cdr3_length: 19; j_call: TRBJ2-1; v_call: TRBV11-3
cdr3_aa: ASSEWWGPEQF; cdr3_length: 11; j_call: TRBJ2-1; v_call: TRBV25-1
cdr3_aa: ASSQDKWPGGSGPLH; cdr3_length: 15; j_call: TRBJ1-6; v_call: TRBV4-1
cdr3_aa: ASRGTGSLDEQF; cdr3_length: 12; j_call: TRBJ2-1; v_call: TRBV6-5
cdr3_aa: ASSLDRGSTDTQY; cdr3_length: 13; j_call: TRBJ2-3; v_call: TRBV5-1
cdr3_aa: ASSLAPTSPQETQY; cdr3_length: 14; j_call: TRBJ2-5; v_call: TRBV7-7
cdr3_aa: ASSCKCGGPDSPLH; cdr3_length: 14; j_call: TRBJ1-6; v_call: TRBV12-3/TRBV12-4
cdr3_aa: ASSLALVADEQF; cdr3_length: 12; j_call: TRBJ2-1; v_call: TRBV7-2
cdr3_aa: ASSQERTDRNQPQH; cdr3_length: 14; j_call: TRBJ1-5; v_call: TRBV4-1
cdr3_aa: ASSQRTGGSTEAF; cdr3_length: 13; j_call: TRBJ1-1; v_call: TRBV4-1
cdr3_aa: ASRPGQEYEQY; cdr3_length: 11; j_call: TRBJ2-7; v_call: TRBV5-4
cdr3_aa: SATTQGRSRNQPQH; cdr3_length: 14; j_call: TRBJ1-5; v_call: TRBV20-1
cdr3_aa: ASSQEVAGTDTQY; cdr3_length: 13; j_call: TRBJ2-3; v_call: TRBV4-2
cdr3_aa: ASSPTGDPYNEQF; cdr3_length: 13; j_call: TRBJ2-1; v_call: TRBV7-2
cdr3_aa: ASSQIGAEAF; cdr3_length: 10; j_call: TRBJ1-1; v_call: TRBV3-1
cdr3_aa: SARDGGELF; cdr3_length: 9; j_call: TRBJ1-4; v_call: TRBV29-1
cdr3_aa: ASSTTAEGTEAF; cdr3_length: 12; j_call: TRBJ1-1; v_call: TRBV12-3/TRBV12-4
cdr3_aa: ASSTVGPSYEQY; cdr3_length: 12; j_call: TRBJ2-7; v_call: TRBV19
cdr3_aa: ASSPTGAADSPLH; cdr3_length: 13; j_call: TRBJ1-6; v_call: TRBV18
cdr3_aa: ASSFGFGGGYQETQY; cdr3_length: 15; j_call: TRBJ2-5; v_call: TRBV7-8
cdr3_aa: ASSEPGGASDTQY; cdr3_length: 13; j_call: TRBJ2-3; v_call: TRBV25-1
cdr3_aa: ASSLGELDTQY; cdr3_length: 11; j_call: TRBJ2-3; v_call: TRBV12-3/TRBV12-4
cdr3_aa: ASSYSSKGNNQPQH; cdr3_length: 14; j_call: TRBJ1-5; v_call: TRBV6-5